The next 18 T cell receptor beta chains were all read from a single sample in a study of blood T cells in healthy people across ages. Through a sample-barcoded 5' primer and a J-beta primer mix, a second PCR was run for roughly 6 to 11 cycles. TCRdb re-called the 5' RACE reads with MiXCR, one entry per CDR3 protein. Found here are about 900,000 distinct CDR3 sequences, 40% to 60% of them singletons; the top ten hold roughly an eighth. The material sequenced was blood. The receptors originated from a man aged 30 to 39 in good health.

This clonotype was counted many times. The rearrangement joins TRBV10-3 to TRBJ2-5; the match to TRBD2 covers 7 bases. The CDR3 covers 14 residues. Germline assignment: CDR1 ENHRY and CDR2 SYGVKD. The V segment lost 3 bases and the J segment 5 bases; nucleotides outside the gene matches: 6. CDR3 loop: CAISDETSSETQYF. The CDR3 region has the DNA TGTGCCATCAGTGACGAGACTAGCAGCGAGACCCAGTACTTC.

V and J are TRBV3-1 and TRBJ2-3; 9 positions agree with TRBD2. The CDR3 contains 18 residues. Losses at the gene ends were 2 bases for V and 7 bases for J; bases not matched to a gene: 16. Germline V gene data show CDR1 as LGHDT and CDR2 as YNNKEL (reference sequence). CDR3 in DNA: TGTGCCAGCAGCCAACGGCCGGGACTAGCCGGAGGAAGAAATACGCAGTATTTT. Protein sequence: CASSQRPGLAGGRNTQYF.

A few counts support this clonotype. The rearrangement joins TRBV7-9 to TRBJ1-5; 8 nucleotides agree with TRBD1. This CDR3 is 17 amino acids long. Germline CDR1 is SEHNR and CDR2 is FQNEAQ (reference sequence). Losses at the gene ends were 5 bases for V and 5 bases for J; bases not matched to a gene: 14. CDR3 in DNA: TGTGCCAGCAGCCCCCTGTTAGGACAGGGACTCGATCAGCCCCAGCATTTT. Its translation: CASSPLLGQGLDQPQHF. The variable domain in full, completed from reference TRBV7-9 and TRBJ1-5, reads DTGVSQNPRHKITKRGQNVTFRCDPISEHNRLYWYRQTLGQGPEFLTYFQNEAQLEKSRLLSDRFSAERPKGSFSTLEIQRTEQGDSAMYLCASSPLLGQGLDQPQHFGDGTRLSIL.

At least ten counts were recorded for this clonotype. The chain links TRBV5-1 to TRBJ1-2; D is unresolved. With 0 bases removed from V and 10 bases from J, the gap between germline ends came to 10 bases. The CDR3 spans 12 residues. The germline CDR1 and CDR2 sequences are SGHRS and YFSETQ. DNA of the CDR3: TGCGCCAGCAGCTTGGAGTACCTTGCCTACACCTTC. Its translation: CASSLEYLAYTF.

The chain carries TRBV4-1 and TRBJ2-7; D is possibly TRBD2 (5 bases). CDR1 is MGHRA and CDR2 is YSYEKL in the germline V gene. The CDR3 is made up of 13 amino acids. V dropped 1 base and J dropped 12 bases, with 16 bases sitting between them. CDR3 nucleotides: TGCGCCAGCAGCCAAGCGTACGGGGAGACCCCGTACTTC. This sequence encodes CASSQAYGETPYF.

Here the CDR3 reads CSASGQLAGETQYF. The CDR3, as DNA: TGCAGCGCCTCGGGCCAACTAGCTGGAGAGACCCAGTACTTC. J is TRBJ2-5 and V is TRBV29-1; D possibly corresponds to TRBD2 (6 bases). Germline lookup yields CDR1 SQVTM and CDR2 ANQGSEA. V shed 7 bases and J shed 4 bases, with 19 bases lying between them. The CDR3 loop spans 14 amino acids.

A word on this clonotype: At one boundary the junction diverges from the germline segment, which might be a read error. The rearrangement uses TRBV11-2 and TRBJ2-7; a weak D match, TRBD2 (6 bases). Per the germline V gene, CDR1 is SGHAT and CDR2 is FQNNGV. The CDR3 is 13 amino acids. The CDR3 DNA sequence: TGTGCCAGCAGCTTCGGGAGCTCCTGCGAGCAGTACTTC. Protein: CASSFGSSCEQYF.

The chain employs TRBV30 and TRBJ2-3; D possibly corresponds to TRBD1 (5 bases). V was trimmed by 7 bases and J by 0 bases, leaving 17 bases between them. CDR1 and CDR2 from the germline V gene are GTSNPN and SVGIG (reference sequence). CDR3 length: 15 amino acids. For the CDR3, the DNA is TGTGCCTTTACGCAGGGCCCCATAAGCACAGATACGCAGTATTTT. Protein product: CAFTQGPISTDTQYF. The whole variable domain, filled in from reference TRBV30 and TRBJ2-3, reads SQTIHQWPATLVQPVGSPLSLECTVEGTSNPNLYWYRQAAGRGLQLLFYSVGIGQISSEVPQNLSASRPQDRQFILSSKKLLLSDSGFYLCAFTQGPISTDTQYFGPGTRLTVL.

This clonotype was recorded many times. The chain joins TRBV4-3 to TRBJ2-5; maybe TRBD1 (5 bases). The CDR3 has 14 residues. V was shortened by 2 bases and J by 2 bases, with 9 bases between the two germline ends. Looked up from germline, CDR1 is LGHNA and CDR2 is YSLEER. CDR3 loop: CASSQFNRQETQYF. CDR3 sequence (DNA): TGCGCCAGCAGCCAATTTAACAGGCAAGAGACCCAGTACTTC.

Regarding this clonotype: A read error may produce the germline difference seen at one junction end. The chain uses TRBV20-1 and TRBJ2-7; D is undetermined. The germline CDR1 and CDR2 sequences are DFQATT and SNEGSKA (reference sequence). This CDR3 spans 14 amino acids. The DNA for the CDR3 is TGCAGTGCTAGTCTCTTGGGCAGGAGATACGAGCAGTACTTT. Encoded protein: CSASLLGRRYEQYF.

This clonotype has only one observation. This chain uses TRBV4-3 with TRBJ1-1; the D is unclear. With 0 bases removed from V and 3 bases from J, the gap between germline ends came to 11 bases. Germline V gives CDR1 LGHNA, CDR2 YSLEER. The CDR3 consists of 15 residues. This CDR3 is CASSQDQAGDTEAFF. CDR3 sequence (DNA): TGCGCCAGCAGCCAAGATCAGGCCGGGGACACTGAAGCTTTCTTT.

The chain has TRBV6-4 and TRBJ2-2; D assignment may be TRBD1 or TRBD2 (5 bases each). Germline loops: CDR1 MRHNA, CDR2 SNTAGT. The CDR3 sequence is 13 residues long. V lost 2 bases to trimming and J lost 8 bases, with 9 bases between them. The CDR3 DNA reads as TGTGCCAGCAGTGACAAGGGGACGGGGGAGCTGTTTTTT. Protein: CASSDKGTGELFF.

The chain carries TRBV5-1 and TRBJ1-5; possible D gene TRBD1, 5 bases. The V gene lost 4 bases and the J gene lost 1 base, with 12 bases spanning the gap. The CDR3 has 15 residues. CDR1 and CDR2 (germline): SGHRS, YFSETQ. The CDR3 loop is CASSIGEGSNQPQHF. In nucleotides, the CDR3 is TGCGCCAGCAGCATAGGGGAGGGGAGCAATCAGCCCCAGCATTTT.

This chain uses TRBV29-1 with TRBJ1-2; possible D gene TRBD1, 5 bases. Germline-derived CDR1 and CDR2 are SQVTM and ANQGSEA. Trimming stripped 2 bases from V and 3 bases from J, with 13 bases between. This CDR3 has 14 amino acids. CDR3 DNA sequence: TGCAGCGTTGAATTAGGGGCAGGGCACTATGGCTACACCTTC. Amino acid sequence: CSVELGAGHYGYTF.

This clonotype was seen repeatedly, ten times or more. This sequence joins TRBV7-2 and TRBJ2-7; no clear D. Trimming shortened V by 0 bases and J by 3 bases, and 6 bases separated the two germline ends. The CDR3 consists of 13 residues. CDR1 is SGHTA, CDR2 FQGNSA, per germline. DNA for the CDR3: TGTGCCAGCAGCTTAGCTCAGGTCTACGAGCAGTACTTC. Protein: CASSLAQVYEQYF.

This clonotype was seen only a few times. This chain connects TRBV12-3 or TRBV12-4 to TRBJ2-7; D is tentatively TRBD1 or TRBD2 (6 bases each). V lost 0 bases and J lost 5, with 14 bases in between. The CDR3 contains 15 residues. The DNA for the CDR3 is TGTGCCAGCAGTTTAGCGGGGGGCGCCTCAGACGAGCAGTACTTC. It encodes CASSLAGGASDEQYF.

This chain connects TRBV20-1 to TRBJ2-3, with 8 positions matching TRBD2. The CDR3 extends over 15 amino acids. Unmatched junction bases numbered 7, after V lost 3 bases and J lost 2 bases. Germline V CDR1 and CDR2: DFQATT, SNEGSKA (reference sequence). CDR3 in DNA: TGCAGTGCTAGTGCTTTAGCGGGGCTCACAGATACGCAGTATTTT. This translates into CSASALAGLTDTQYF.

This clonotype came up a few times. The chain uses TRBV27 and TRBJ2-1, with 12 bases matching TRBD2. The germline V gene encodes CDR1 MNHEY and CDR2 SMNVEV (reference sequence). V dropped 6 bases and J dropped 6; count of bases not matched to a gene: 6. This CDR3 is built from 15 residues. The CDR3 reads CASRMLAGGLNEQFF. The CDR3 DNA reads as TGTGCCAGCAGGATGCTAGCGGGGGGGCTCAATGAGCAGTTCTTC.